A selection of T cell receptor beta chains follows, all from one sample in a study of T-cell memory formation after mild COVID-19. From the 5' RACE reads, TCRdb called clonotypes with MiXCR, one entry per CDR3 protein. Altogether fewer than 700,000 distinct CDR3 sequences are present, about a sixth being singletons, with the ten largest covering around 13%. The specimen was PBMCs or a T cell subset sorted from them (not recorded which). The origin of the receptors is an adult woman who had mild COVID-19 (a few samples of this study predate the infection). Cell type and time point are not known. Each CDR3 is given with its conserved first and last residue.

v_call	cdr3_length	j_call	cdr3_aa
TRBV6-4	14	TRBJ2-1	CASSDSGGIHEQFF
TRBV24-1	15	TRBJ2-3	CATSDTDWLEDTQYF
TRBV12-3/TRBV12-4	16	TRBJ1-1	CASSPASQFTGTEAFF
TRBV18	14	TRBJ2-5	CASSPKGLGETQYF
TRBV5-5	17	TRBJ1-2	CASSGVSWTGDNYGYTF
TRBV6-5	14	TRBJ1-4	CASSYKGGNEKLFF
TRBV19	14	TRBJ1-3	CASSFLGPGNTIYF
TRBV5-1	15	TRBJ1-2	CASSLAGQTNYGYTF
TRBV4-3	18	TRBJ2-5	CASSRKRDGPLPKETQYF
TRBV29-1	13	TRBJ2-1	CSVEEDYYNEQFF
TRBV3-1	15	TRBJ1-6	CASSQGRNRGPPLHF
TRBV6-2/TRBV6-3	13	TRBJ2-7	CASRTTASYEQYF
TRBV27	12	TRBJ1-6	CASSTQTGPLHF
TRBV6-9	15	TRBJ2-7	CASSYLDRASYEQYF
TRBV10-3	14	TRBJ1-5	CAISFQGGNQPQHF
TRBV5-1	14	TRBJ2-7	CASSLGARAYEQYF
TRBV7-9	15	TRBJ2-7	CASSKLAGGSYEQYF
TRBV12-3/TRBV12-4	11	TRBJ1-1	CASSDLVAAFF
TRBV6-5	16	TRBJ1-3	CASSYGGTGSGNTIYF
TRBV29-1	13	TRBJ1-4	CSVEVNPGEKLFF
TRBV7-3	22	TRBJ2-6	CASSLFPSRMTPRGSGANVLTF
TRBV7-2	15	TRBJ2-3	CASSLSRTFRDTQYF
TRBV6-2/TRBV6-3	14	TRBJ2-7	CASRLAGLTYEQYF
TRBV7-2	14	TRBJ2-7	CASTLKFREYEQYF
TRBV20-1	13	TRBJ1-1	CSAQGHRYTEAFF
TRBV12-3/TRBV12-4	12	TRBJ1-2	CASRPTGFGYTF
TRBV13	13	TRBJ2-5	CASQDRIQETQYF
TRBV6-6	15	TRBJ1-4	CASSLGDSRAEKLFF
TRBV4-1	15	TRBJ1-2	CASSQETGGHYGYTF
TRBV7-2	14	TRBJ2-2	CATSTGVNTGELFF
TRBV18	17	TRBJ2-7	CASSPPFTSGGLYEQYF
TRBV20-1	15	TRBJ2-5	CSARKPAGGLKTQYF
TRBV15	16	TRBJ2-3	CATSRGEFLSTDTQYF
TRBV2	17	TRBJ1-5	CASSDLGGPDSNQPQHF
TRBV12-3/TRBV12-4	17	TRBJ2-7	CASSLTVGRDLPYEQYF
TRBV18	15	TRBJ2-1	CASSLGPRGYNEQFF
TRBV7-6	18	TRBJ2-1	CASSLTSGGDISYNEQFF
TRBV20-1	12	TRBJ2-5	CSATTRRETQYF
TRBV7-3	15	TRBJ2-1	CASSSGQGYRNEQFF
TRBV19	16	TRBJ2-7	CASGTLGTLLPYEQYF
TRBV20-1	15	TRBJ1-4	CSARDRTGGREKLFF